This T cell receptor (beta chain) was identified during a study of T-cell reconstitution after alpha-beta-depleted transplantation in children. Study-level findings and limits: Surviving recipient cells, namely T cells and thymic progenitors, were the source of high day-60 TCRbeta diversity in some patients. Newly produced T cells mostly accounted for T-cell counts and diversity one year post-transplant.

Library preparation (for TCRbeta) was performed with unique molecular identifiers. TCRdb re-called the PCR reads through MiXCR, storing one row per CDR3 protein. This sample carries 210,000 or so distinct CDR3 sequences, approximately 11% of them seen once, and the ten largest clones take about 30%. This clonotype was seen many times. Its antigen is currently unknown. The specimen was PBMCs, collected before TCRalphabeta/CD19-depleted stem cell transplant. The sequence derives from a child under three years old with acute myeloid leukemia, due to receive a stem cell transplant.

The CDR3 reads CASSREPTSGDTQYF. Written as DNA, the CDR3 is TGTGCCAGCAGTCGAGAGCCAACTTCAGGGGATACGCAGTATTTT. The chain uses TRBV6-4 and TRBJ2-3, with D possibly being TRBD1 (5 bases). This CDR3 has 15 amino acids. V dropped 5 bases and J dropped 6 bases, with 18 bases sitting between them. Germline-derived CDR1 and CDR2 are MRHNA and SNTAGT.